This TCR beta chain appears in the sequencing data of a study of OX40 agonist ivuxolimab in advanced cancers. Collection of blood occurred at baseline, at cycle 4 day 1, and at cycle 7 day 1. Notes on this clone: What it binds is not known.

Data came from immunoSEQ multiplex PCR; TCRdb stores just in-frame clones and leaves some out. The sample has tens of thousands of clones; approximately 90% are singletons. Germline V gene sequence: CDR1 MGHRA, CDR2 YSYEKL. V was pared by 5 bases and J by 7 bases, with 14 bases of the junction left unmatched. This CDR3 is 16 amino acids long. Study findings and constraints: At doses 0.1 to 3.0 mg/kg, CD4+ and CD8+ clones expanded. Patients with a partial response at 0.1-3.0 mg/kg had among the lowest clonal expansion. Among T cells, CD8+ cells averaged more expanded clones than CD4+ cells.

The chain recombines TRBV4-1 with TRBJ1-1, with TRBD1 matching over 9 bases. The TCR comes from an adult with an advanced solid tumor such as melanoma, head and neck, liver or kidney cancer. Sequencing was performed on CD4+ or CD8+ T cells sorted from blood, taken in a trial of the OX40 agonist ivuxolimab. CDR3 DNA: TGCGCCAGCAGCTACGGACAGGGGTATGGAAATGATGAAGCTTTCTTT. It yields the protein CASSYGQGYGNDEAFF.